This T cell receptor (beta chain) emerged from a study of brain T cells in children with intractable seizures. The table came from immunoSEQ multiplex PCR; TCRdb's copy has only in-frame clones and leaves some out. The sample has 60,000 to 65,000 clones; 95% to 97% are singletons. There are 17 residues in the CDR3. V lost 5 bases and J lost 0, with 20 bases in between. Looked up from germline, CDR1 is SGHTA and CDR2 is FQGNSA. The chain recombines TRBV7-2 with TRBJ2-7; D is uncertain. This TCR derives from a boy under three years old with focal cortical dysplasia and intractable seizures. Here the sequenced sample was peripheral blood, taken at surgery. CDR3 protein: CASSLARTETSSYEQYF. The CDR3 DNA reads TGTGCCAGCAGCCTTGCGAGAACGGAAACGAGCTCCTACGAGCAGTACTTC.